This T cell receptor (beta chain) is drawn from a study of T cells after yellow fever vaccination. Whole-study context: Researchers used SMART-Seq v4 Ultra Low Input to prepare fractions that had low cell numbers.

TCRdb called the 5' RACE reads again in MiXCR, with one record for every CDR3 protein. This table has around 590,000 distinct CDR3 sequences, roughly 12% appearing once. CDR1 SGHRS and CDR2 YFSETQ come from the germline V gene. Trimming pared 4 bases from V and 0 bases from J, leaving 17 bases between. This CDR3 is 17 amino acids long. This sequence originates from a man aged 25-40 years who received the YFV17D yellow fever vaccine. The sequencing used PBMCs, collected on the day of the yellow fever booster vaccination. This chain connects TRBV5-1 to TRBJ2-1, with D unresolved. Here the CDR3 DNA reads TGCGCCAGCAGCCCGGGCCCTTACCGGAGCTCCTACAATGAGCAGTTCTTC. It is translated as CASSPGPYRSSYNEQFF.